A selection of T cell receptor beta chains follows, all from one sample in a study of control samples from healthy donors and cancer patients. This table comes from immunoSEQ multiplex PCR, and its TCRdb copy is limited to in-frame clones, with some not included. Of around 94,000 clones in the sample, roughly 86% were seen once. The sequencing sample was made of blood. The receptors were sampled from a woman in her forties or fifties in good health. Each CDR3 is given with its conserved first and last residue. The D gene is left open where the match is weak.

J gene | V gene | D gene | CDR3 DNA | CDR3 protein
TRBJ2-7 | TRBV23-1 | - | TGCGCCCCCCCGCCAGATCAGCAGTACTTC | CAPPPDQQYF
TRBJ1-4 | TRBV7-2 | - | TGTGCCAGCAGCCAAAGTGGGACCTTTGATGAAAAACTGTTTTTT | CASSQSGTFDEKLFF
TRBJ2-7 | TRBV3-1/TRBV3-2 | TRBD2 | TGTGCCAGCAGCCCAGAAACCGGGACTAGCGGGGGGGCCTACGAGCAGTACTTC | CASSPETGTSGGAYEQYF
TRBJ1-1 | TRBV24-1 | TRBD1 | TGTGCCACCCGGAAAAGGACAGGGAACACTGAAGCTTTCTTT | CATRKRTGNTEAFF
TRBJ2-1 | TRBV4-3 | - | TGCGCCAGCAGCCAAGATCAGAGGCTAGTCGGCGGCAATGAGCAGTTCTTC | CASSQDQRLVGGNEQFF
TRBJ1-3 | TRBV12-3/TRBV12-4 | - | TGTGCCAGCAGTTTCGTCTCTGGAAACACCATATATTTT | CASSFVSGNTIYF
TRBJ2-7 | TRBV6-2/TRBV6-3 | - | TGTGCCAGCAGTTACTCGCCTCAGGAGTGGGAGTACTCCTACGAGCAGTACTTC | CASSYSPQEWEYSYEQYF
TRBJ1-2 | TRBV14 | - | TGTGCCAGCAGACTCGCAGGAGAAGATGGCTACACCTTC | CASRLAGEDGYTF
TRBJ2-7 | TRBV7-6 | - | TGTGCCAGCAGCTTAGAGGCCTCCTCTCTGCCTTACGAGCAGTACTTC | CASSLEASSLPYEQYF
TRBJ1-1 | TRBV10-3 | TRBD1 | TGTGCCATCAGTGAGTTGGACAGGGGAGCGTCCTCTGAAGCTTTCTTT | CAISELDRGASSEAFF